Shown below are 3 T cell receptor beta chains from a single sample sequenced in a study of beta chain features in type 1 diabetes. What was sequenced were expressed TCRB transcripts, since all of the isolated RNA had been reverse transcribed. TCRdb's table, derived via immunoSEQ multiplex PCR, lists solely in-frame clones and lacks some. The top ten hold about 0.06% of the sample, which has around 500,000 clones, 30% seen once. Sequencing was done on a sample of naive CD4+ T cells from blood. Receptors were obtained from a man aged 18 to 35 in good health.

V and J are TRBV5-4 and TRBJ2-7; 7 nucleotides agree with TRBD2. V lost 4 bases to trimming and J lost 0 bases; unmatched junction nucleotides: 7. CDR3 size: 15 residues. Per germline, CDR1 SGHNT and CDR2 YYREEE (reference sequence). The CDR3 sequence: CASSPGGQSSYEQYF. Written as DNA, the CDR3 is TGTGCCAGCAGCCCGGGGGGTCAGAGCTCCTACGAGCAGTACTTC.

The CDR3 region is CASSLQAGDYEQYF. The CDR3 DNA sequence: TGCGCCAGCAGCCTCCAGGCAGGGGACTACGAGCAGTACTTC. This chain links TRBV4-3 with TRBJ2-7; D is perhaps TRBD1 (6 bases). The CDR3 extends over 14 amino acids. V dropped 4 bases and J dropped 3 bases, with 13 bases sitting between them. Germline V gives CDR1 LGHNA, CDR2 YSLEER.

This clone was seen a few times. This rearrangement joins TRBV5-5 to TRBJ2-1; possibly TRBD2 for D (5 bases). CDR1 and CDR2 from the germline V gene are SGHKS and YYEKEE (reference sequence). The CDR3 covers 16 residues. V lost 2 bases and J lost 7, with 19 bases in between. As DNA, the CDR3 is TGTGCCAGCAGCTTTCTTACGGGATTTAGAGAAAATGAGCAGTTCTTC. Translating it yields CASSFLTGFRENEQFF.